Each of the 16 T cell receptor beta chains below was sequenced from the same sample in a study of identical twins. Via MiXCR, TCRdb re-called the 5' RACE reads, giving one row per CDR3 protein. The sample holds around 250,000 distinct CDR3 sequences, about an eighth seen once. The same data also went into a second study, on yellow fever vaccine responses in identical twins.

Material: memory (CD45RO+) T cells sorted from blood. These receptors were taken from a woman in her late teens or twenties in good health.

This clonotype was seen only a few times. The CDR3 DNA sequence: TGTGCCAGCAGCCCTAGACAGGGAGGAAACACCATATATTTT. This gives the protein CASSPRQGGNTIYF. This rearrangement joins TRBV7-2 to TRBJ1-3, with 7 positions matching TRBD1. Per germline, CDR1 SGHTA and CDR2 FQGNSA. Losses at the gene ends were 5 bases for V and 4 bases for J; bases not matched to a gene: 5. This CDR3 has 14 residues.

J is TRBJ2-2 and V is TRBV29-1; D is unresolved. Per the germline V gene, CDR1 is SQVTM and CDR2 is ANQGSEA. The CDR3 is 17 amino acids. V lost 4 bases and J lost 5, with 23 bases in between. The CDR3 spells CSVGVGPPAQITGELFF. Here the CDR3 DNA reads TGCAGCGTTGGTGTAGGGCCCCCCGCCCAGATAACCGGGGAGCTGTTTTTT.

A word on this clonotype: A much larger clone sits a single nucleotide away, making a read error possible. CDR3 sequence: CSARDFLRGQETQYF. For the CDR3, the DNA is TGCAGTGCTAGAGATTTCCTAAGGGGCCAAGAGACCCAGTACTTC. The V gene is TRBV20-1, the J gene TRBJ2-5; a weak D match, TRBD1 (5 bases). This CDR3 contains 15 residues. Trimming took 0 bases from V and 1 from J, leaving 12 bases between them. CDR1 is DFQATT, CDR2 SNEGSKA, per germline (reference sequence).

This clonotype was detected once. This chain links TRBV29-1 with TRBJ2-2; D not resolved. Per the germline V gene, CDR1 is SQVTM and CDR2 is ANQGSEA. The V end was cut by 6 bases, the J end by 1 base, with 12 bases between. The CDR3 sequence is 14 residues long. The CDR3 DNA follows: TGCAGCGTAAGACCCGCAGGGAACACCGGGGAGCTGTTTTTT. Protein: CSVRPAGNTGELFF.

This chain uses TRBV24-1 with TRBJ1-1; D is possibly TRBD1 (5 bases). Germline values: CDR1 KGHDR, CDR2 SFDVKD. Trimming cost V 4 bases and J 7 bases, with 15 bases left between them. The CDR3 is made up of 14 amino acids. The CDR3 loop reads CATSERGRSDEAFF. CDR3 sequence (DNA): TGTGCCACCAGTGAGAGGGGAAGGTCTGATGAAGCTTTCTTT.

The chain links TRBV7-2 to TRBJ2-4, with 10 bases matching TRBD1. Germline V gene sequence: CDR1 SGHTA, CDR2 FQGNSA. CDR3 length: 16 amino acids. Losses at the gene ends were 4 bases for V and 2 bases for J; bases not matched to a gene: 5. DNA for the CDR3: TGTGCCAGCAGCTCCCGGGACAGGGGTCCCAAAAACATTCAGTACTTC. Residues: CASSSRDRGPKNIQYF.

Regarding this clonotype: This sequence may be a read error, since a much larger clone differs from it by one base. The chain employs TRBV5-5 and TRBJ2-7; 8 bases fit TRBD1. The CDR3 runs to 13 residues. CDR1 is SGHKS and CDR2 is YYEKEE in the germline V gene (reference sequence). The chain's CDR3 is CAGSATGGGEQYF. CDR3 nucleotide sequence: TGTGCCGGCAGCGCTACAGGGGGAGGCGAGCAGTACTTC.

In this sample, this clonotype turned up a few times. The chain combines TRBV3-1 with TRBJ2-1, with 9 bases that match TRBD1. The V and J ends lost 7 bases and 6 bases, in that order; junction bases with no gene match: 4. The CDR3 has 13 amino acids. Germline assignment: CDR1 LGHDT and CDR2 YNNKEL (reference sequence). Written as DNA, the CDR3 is TGTGCCAGCAAACAGGGGGCGGTCAATGAGCAGTTCTTC. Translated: CASKQGAVNEQFF.

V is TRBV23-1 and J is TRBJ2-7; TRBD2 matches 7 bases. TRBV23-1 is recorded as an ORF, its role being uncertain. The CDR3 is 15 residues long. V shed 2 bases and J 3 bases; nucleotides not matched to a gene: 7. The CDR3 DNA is TGCGCCAGCAGTCAACGACGGGGGGTGAACTACGAGCAGTACTTC. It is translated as CASSQRRGVNYEQYF.

The chain's CDR3 is CAISEGTRDYEQYF. CDR3 nucleotide sequence: TGTGCCATCAGTGAGGGGACACGAGACTACGAGCAGTACTTC. The chain recombines TRBV10-3 with TRBJ2-7; tentative D call: TRBD1 (6 bases). The V end lost 2 bases, the J end lost 3 bases, and 11 bases lay between the germline ends. Germline CDR1 is ENHRY and CDR2 is SYGVKD. The CDR3 covers 14 residues.

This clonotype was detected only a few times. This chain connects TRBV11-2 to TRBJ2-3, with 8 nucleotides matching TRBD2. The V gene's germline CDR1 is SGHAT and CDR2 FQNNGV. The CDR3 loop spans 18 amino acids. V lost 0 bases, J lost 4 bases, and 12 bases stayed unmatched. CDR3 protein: CASSLEVLAGGRADTQYF. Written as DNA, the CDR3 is TGTGCCAGCAGCTTAGAGGTCCTGGCGGGGGGCCGGGCAGATACGCAGTATTTT.

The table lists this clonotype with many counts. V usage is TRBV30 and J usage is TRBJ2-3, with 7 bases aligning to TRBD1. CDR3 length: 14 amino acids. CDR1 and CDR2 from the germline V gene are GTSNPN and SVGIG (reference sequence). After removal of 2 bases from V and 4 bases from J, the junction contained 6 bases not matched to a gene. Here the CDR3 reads CAWSSTGRADTQYF. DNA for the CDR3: TGTGCCTGGAGTTCGACAGGGCGGGCAGATACGCAGTATTTT.

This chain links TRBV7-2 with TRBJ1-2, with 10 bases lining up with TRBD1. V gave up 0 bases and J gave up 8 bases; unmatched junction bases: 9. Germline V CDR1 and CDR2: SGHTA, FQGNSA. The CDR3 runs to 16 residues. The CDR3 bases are TGTGCCAGCAGCTTAGCCTTTAGGGACAGGGGACTCGGCTACACCTTC. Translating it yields CASSLAFRDRGLGYTF.

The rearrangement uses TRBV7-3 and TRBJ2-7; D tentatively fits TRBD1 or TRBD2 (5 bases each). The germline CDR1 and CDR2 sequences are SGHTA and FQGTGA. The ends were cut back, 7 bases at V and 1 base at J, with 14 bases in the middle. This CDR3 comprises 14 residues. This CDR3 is CASIRDPSSYEQYF. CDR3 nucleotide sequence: TGTGCCAGCATTCGGGACCCTTCTTCCTACGAGCAGTACTTC.

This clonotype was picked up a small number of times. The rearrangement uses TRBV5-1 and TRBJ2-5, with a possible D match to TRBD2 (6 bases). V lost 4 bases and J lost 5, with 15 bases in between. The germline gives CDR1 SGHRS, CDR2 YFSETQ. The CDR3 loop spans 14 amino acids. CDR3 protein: CASSLRGIGETQYF. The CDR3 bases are TGCGCCAGCAGCCTCCGGGGGATTGGGGAGACCCAGTACTTC.

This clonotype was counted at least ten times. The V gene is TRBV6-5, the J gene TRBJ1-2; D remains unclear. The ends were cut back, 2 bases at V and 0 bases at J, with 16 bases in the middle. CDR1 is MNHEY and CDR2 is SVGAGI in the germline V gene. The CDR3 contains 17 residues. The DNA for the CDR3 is TGTGCCAGCAGTTACCAGGACCCCGGGATTTCTAACTATGGCTACACCTTC. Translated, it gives CASSYQDPGISNYGYTF.